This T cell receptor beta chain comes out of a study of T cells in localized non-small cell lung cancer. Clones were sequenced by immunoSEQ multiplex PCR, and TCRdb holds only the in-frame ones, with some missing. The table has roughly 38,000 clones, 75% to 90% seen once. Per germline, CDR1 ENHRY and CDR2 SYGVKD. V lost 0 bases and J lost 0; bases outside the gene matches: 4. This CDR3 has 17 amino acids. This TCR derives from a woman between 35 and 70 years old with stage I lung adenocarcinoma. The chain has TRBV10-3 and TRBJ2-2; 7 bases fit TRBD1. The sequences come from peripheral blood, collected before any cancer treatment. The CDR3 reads CAISESLGQSNTGELFF. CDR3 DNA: TGTGCCATCAGTGAGTCTCTGGGACAGTCGAACACCGGGGAGCTGTTTTTT.